The rows below give T cell receptor beta chains drawn from one sample of a study of blood T cell repertoires in COVID-19. Repertoires were generated with immunoSEQ multiplex PCR, while TCRdb's copy carries only in-frame clones and drops some. Among 200,000 to 250,000 clones listed, approximately 90% were seen once. Sequenced input: peripheral blood. The receptors originated from a man younger than 45 with COVID-19, enrolled during active disease. CDR3s include the opening cysteine and the closing phenylalanine or tryptophan. The order of the fields is V gene, clone size, D gene, J gene, CDR3 protein, CDR3 DNA. The D gene is left open where the match is weak. Clone size is not always given. Where it is, it says once, few, many or a class for expanded clones.

TRBV3-1/TRBV3-2	-	-	TRBJ1-1	CASSPRTPNTEAFF	TGTGCCAGCAGCCCCCGGACACCAAACACTGAAGCTTTCTTT
TRBV4-2	-	TRBD2	TRBJ2-5	CASSQEQAGGPRGETQYF	TGTGCCAGCAGCCAAGAGCAGGCGGGGGGGCCTCGAGGAGAGACCCAGTACTTC
TRBV19	-	TRBD1	TRBJ1-5	CASSIVGGGGNQPQHF	TGTGCCAGTAGTATTGTAGGGGGCGGGGGCAATCAGCCCCAGCATTTT
TRBV25-1	few	TRBD2	TRBJ2-7	CASSSWTSGGYEQYF	TGTGCCAGCAGCTCCTGGACTAGCGGGGGATACGAGCAGTACTTC
TRBV7-2	-	-	TRBJ1-4	CASSRDRSDEKLFF	TGTGCCAGCAGCCGCGACAGGTCTGATGAAAAACTGTTTTTT
TRBV7-2	-	TRBD1	TRBJ1-1	CASSPTGGLGFTEAFF	TGTGCCAGCAGCCCGACAGGGGGCTTGGGGTTCACTGAAGCTTTCTTT
TRBV5-1	-	TRBD2	TRBJ2-5	CASRDGRGWETQYF	TGCGCCAGCAGAGACGGGAGGGGTTGGGAGACCCAGTACTTC
TRBV12-3/TRBV12-4	-	-	TRBJ1-2	CASSPGIYGYTF	TGTGCCAGCAGTCCGGGGATCTATGGCTACACCTTC
TRBV28	-	TRBD1	TRBJ1-5	CASSLRTGGAYQPQHF	TGTGCCAGCAGTTTAAGGACAGGGGGCGCGTATCAGCCCCAGCATTTT
TRBV25-1	-	-	TRBJ2-5	CASSPSGSYQETQYF	TGTGCCAGCAGTCCGTCGGGGAGTTATCAAGAGACCCAGTACTTC
TRBV14	-	TRBD2	TRBJ2-1	CASSQDISRLAGGHEQFF	TGTGCCAGCAGCCAAGATATTTCCCGACTAGCGGGGGGGCATGAGCAGTTCTTC
TRBV19	-	-	TRBJ2-7	CASRQYEQYF	TGTGCCAGTAGACAATACGAGCAGTACTTC
TRBV19	-	TRBD1	TRBJ1-2	CASSLRTGGMVGYTF	TGTGCCAGTAGTCTTCGGACAGGGGGAATGGTAGGCTACACCTTC
TRBV6-6	-	TRBD1	TRBJ1-1	CAGRGTGGGEAFF	TGTGCCGGGCGGGGGACAGGGGGTGGTGAAGCTTTCTTT
TRBV30	few	-	TRBJ1-1	CAWSLGGNTEAFF	TGTGCCTGGAGTCTCGGGGGGAACACTGAAGCTTTCTTT
TRBV18	-	-	TRBJ1-2	CASSPPSGYTNYGYTF	TGTGCCAGCTCACCACCCTCAGGCTACACTAACTATGGCTACACCTTC
TRBV7-2	-	-	TRBJ2-2	CASSFAGGELFF	TGTGCCAGCAGCTTCGCGGGCGGGGAGCTGTTTTTT
TRBV6-6	-	TRBD1	TRBJ2-7	CASSLYRDAGGYEQYF	TGTGCCAGCAGTCTCTACAGGGATGCAGGGGGCTACGAGCAGTACTTC
TRBV5-6	few	-	TRBJ1-2	CASSLGIGGPTYGYTF	TGTGCCAGCAGCTTGGGTATTGGGGGCCCGACCTATGGCTACACCTTC
TRBV12-3/TRBV12-4	-	TRBD1	TRBJ2-7	CASSVDRGHEQYF	TGTGCCAGCAGTGTGGACAGGGGGCACGAGCAGTACTTC